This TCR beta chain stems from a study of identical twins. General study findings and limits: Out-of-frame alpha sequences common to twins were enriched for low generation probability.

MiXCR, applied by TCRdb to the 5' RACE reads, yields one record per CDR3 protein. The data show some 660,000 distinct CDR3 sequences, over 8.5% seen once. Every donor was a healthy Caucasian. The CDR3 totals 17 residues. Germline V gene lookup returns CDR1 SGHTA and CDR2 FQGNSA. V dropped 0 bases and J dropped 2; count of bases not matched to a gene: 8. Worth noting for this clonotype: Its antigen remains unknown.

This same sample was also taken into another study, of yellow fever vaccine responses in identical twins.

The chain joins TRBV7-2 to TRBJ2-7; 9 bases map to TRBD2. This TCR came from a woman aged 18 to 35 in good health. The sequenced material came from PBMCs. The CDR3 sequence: CASSLAVAGERPYEQYF. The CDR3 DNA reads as TGTGCCAGCAGCTTAGCGGTAGCGGGGGAGCGACCCTACGAGCAGTACTTC.